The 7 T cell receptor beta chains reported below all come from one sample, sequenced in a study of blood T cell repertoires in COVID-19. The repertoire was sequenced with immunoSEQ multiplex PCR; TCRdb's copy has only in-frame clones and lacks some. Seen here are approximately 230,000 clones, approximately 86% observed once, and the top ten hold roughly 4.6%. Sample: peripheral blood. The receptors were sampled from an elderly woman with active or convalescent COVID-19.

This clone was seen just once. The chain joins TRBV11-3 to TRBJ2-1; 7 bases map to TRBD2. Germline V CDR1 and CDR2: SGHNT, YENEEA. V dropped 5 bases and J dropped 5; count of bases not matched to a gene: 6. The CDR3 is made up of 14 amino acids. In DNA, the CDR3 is TGTGCCAGCAGCCTTCAGCGGGGTAACAATGAGCAGTTCTTC. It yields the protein CASSLQRGNNEQFF. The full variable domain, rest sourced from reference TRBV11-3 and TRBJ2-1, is EAGVVQSPRYKIIEKKQPVAFWCNPISGHNTLYWYLQNLGQGPELLIRYENEEAVDDSQLPKDRFSAERLKGVDSTLKIQPAELGDSAVYLCASSLQRGNNEQFFGPGTRLTVL.

The CDR3 DNA reads TGTGCCTGGAGTGTCGCGATCGGAAACACCATATATTTT. This gives the protein CAWSVAIGNTIYF. The chain is built from TRBV30 and TRBJ1-3; no clear D. Germline V gene sequence: CDR1 GTSNPN, CDR2 SVGIG (reference sequence). The CDR3 has 13 residues. The ends were cut back, 0 bases at V and 4 bases at J, with 7 bases in the middle.

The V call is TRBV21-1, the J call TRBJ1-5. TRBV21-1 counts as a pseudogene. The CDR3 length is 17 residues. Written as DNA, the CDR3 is TGTGCCAGCAGCAAATCGGAGTTTGGGGGGAGAAATCAGCCCCAGCATTTT. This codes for CASSKSEFGGRNQPQHF.

CDR3 residues: CASSPDGGGSGNTIYF. In DNA form, the CDR3 reads TGTGCCAGCAGCCCTGATGGGGGGGGCTCTGGAAACACCATATATTTT. J is TRBJ1-3 and V is TRBV7-9; possible D gene TRBD1, 5 bases. The CDR3 is 16 residues long. CDR1 and CDR2 from the germline V gene are SEHNR and FQNEAQ (reference sequence). V was pared by 5 bases and J by 0 bases, with 14 bases between.

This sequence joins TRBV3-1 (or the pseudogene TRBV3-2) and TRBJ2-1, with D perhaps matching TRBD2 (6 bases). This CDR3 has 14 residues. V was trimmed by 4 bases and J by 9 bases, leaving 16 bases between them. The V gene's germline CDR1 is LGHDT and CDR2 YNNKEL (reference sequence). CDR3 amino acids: CASSLTGTSSEQFF. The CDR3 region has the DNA TGTGCCAGCAGCCTCACTGGGACTTCTAGTGAGCAGTTCTTC.

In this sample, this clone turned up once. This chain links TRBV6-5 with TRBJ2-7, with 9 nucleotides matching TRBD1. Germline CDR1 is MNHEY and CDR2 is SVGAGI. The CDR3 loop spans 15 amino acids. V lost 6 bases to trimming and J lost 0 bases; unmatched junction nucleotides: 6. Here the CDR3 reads CASSGGTGLSYEQYF. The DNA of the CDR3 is TGTGCCAGCAGCGGAGGGACAGGGCTCTCCTACGAGCAGTACTTC.

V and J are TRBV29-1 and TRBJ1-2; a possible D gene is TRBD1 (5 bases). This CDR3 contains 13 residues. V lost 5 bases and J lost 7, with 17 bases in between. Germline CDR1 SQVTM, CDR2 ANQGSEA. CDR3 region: CSVRVREGFGYTF. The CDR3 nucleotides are TGCAGCGTTCGGGTCAGGGAGGGGTTTGGCTACACCTTC.